This TCR beta chain derives from a study of follicular helper T cells after annual influenza vaccination. Sample time point: 2014-2015 season, pre-vaccination. Data came from immunoSEQ multiplex PCR; TCRdb stores just in-frame clones and leaves some out. The sample records 27,000 or so clones, approximately 81% being singletons. There are 16 residues in the CDR3. V was trimmed by 2 bases and J by 5 bases, leaving 14 bases between them. CDR1 and CDR2 (germline): SGHDT, YYEEEE. V is TRBV5-6 and J is TRBJ1-6; D not certain. The TCR was taken from an adult who received the influenza vaccine. Here the sequenced sample was CXCR5+ CD38- circulating T follicular helper cells from blood, taken on the day of influenza vaccination. The subset was: circulating Tfh, non-naive CD4+CXCR5+PD-1+ (ICOS+CD38+ or ICOS-CD38-). The CDR3 here is CASSLVTGIHNSPLHF. Written as DNA, the CDR3 is TGTGCCAGCAGCTTAGTAACCGGGATCCATAATTCACCCCTCCACTTT.